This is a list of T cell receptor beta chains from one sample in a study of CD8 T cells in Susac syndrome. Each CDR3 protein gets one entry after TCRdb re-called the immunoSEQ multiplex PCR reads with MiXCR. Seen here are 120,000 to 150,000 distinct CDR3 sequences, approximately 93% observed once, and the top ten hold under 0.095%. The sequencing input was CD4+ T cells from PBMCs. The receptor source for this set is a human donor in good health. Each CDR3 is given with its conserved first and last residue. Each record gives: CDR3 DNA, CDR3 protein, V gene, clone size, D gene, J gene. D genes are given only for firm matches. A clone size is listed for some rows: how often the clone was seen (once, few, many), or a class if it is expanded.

TGTGCTAGCAGCCTGGGACTAGCGGGAGTCTCGGATGAGCAGTTCTTC CASSLGLAGVSDEQFF TRBV7-7 once TRBD2 TRBJ2-1
TGTGCCAGCAGTCGGCTTAACTACGAGCAGTACTTC CASSRLNYEQYF TRBV2 few - TRBJ2-7
TGTGCCAGTAGTATCACGGGTGAGCAGTTCTTC CASSITGEQFF TRBV19 - - TRBJ2-1
TGTGCCAGTAGTAAGCGGGAGACCCACAATGAGCAGTTCTTC CASSKRETHNEQFF TRBV19 - TRBD2 TRBJ2-1
TGTGCCAGCGCGGCGGGAGGGCCAACAGATACGCAGTATTTT CASAAGGPTDTQYF TRBV2 - TRBD2 TRBJ2-3
TGTGCCAGCAGCCAAGTGTTGCGGGAGACCCAGTACTTC CASSQVLRETQYF TRBV3-1 - - TRBJ2-5
TGTGCCAGCAGGGGGACTAGCGGGTCCAAAAACATTCAGTACTTC CASRGTSGSKNIQYF TRBV28 - TRBD2 TRBJ2-4
TGTGCCTGGAGTTTCACAGGGGGTCGTCAGCCCCAGCATTTT CAWSFTGGRQPQHF TRBV30 - TRBD1 TRBJ1-5
TGTGCCAGCAGTGACGAGACTAGCGGCACAGATACGCAGTATTTT CASSDETSGTDTQYF TRBV2 - TRBD2 TRBJ2-3
TGTGCCAGCTCACCACCCCCTAGCGGGACCTATACCGGGGAGCTGTTTTTT CASSPPPSGTYTGELFF TRBV18 - TRBD2 TRBJ2-2
TGTGCCAGTAGTACTACAGGGTCTGGGGCCAACGTCCTGACTTTC CASSTTGSGANVLTF TRBV19 - - TRBJ2-6
TGTGCCAGCAGTAGAATCGGACTAGCGGGAGAAGAGCAGTACTTC CASSRIGLAGEEQYF TRBV6-6 - TRBD2 TRBJ2-7
TGCGCCAGCAGCTTGGACAGGCCCACCGGGGAGCTGTTTTTT CASSLDRPTGELFF TRBV5-1 - - TRBJ2-2
TGTGCCAGCAGCTTCCTTGGGAGGAGGGGGAACACCGGGGAGCTGTTTTTT CASSFLGRRGNTGELFF TRBV11-2 once - TRBJ2-2
TGTGCCAGCAGCCAAGATGAGTGGACAGGTGAAGAGACCCAGTACTTC CASSQDEWTGEETQYF TRBV14 once TRBD1 TRBJ2-5
TGTGCCAGCAGCCCTACCATCCCTACAGGGTCGACTGAAGCTTTCTTT CASSPTIPTGSTEAFF TRBV7-9 - - TRBJ1-1
TGTGCCAGCAGCCAAAGAAGGGCAGTCTCAAACATGAACACTGAAGCTTTCTTT CASSQRRAVSNMNTEAFF TRBV4-2 - - TRBJ1-1
TGTGCCACCAAACGAGCGGGGACCTACGAGCAGTACTTC CATKRAGTYEQYF TRBV12-3/TRBV12-4 - TRBD2 TRBJ2-7
TGTGCCAGCAATCTTTCCGGGACAGGGATAGGCACAGATACGCAGTATTTT CASNLSGTGIGTDTQYF TRBV28 - TRBD1 TRBJ2-3
TGTGCCTGGAGTGTACTGGGGGTCAGCTCCTACGAGCAGTACTTC CAWSVLGVSSYEQYF TRBV30 once - TRBJ2-7
TGTGCCAGCAGTCCGGACCGGGACAGGGTAACCGAGCAGTACTTC CASSPDRDRVTEQYF TRBV12-3/TRBV12-4 - TRBD1 TRBJ2-7
TGCAGTGCCCCCGGGCCTTCCTGGTACCAAGAGACCCAGTACTTC CSAPGPSWYQETQYF TRBV20-1 - - TRBJ2-5
TGTGCCAGCAGTTTACAGGGAGGGACATTAGCTAACTATGGCTACACCTTC CASSLQGGTLANYGYTF TRBV27 - - TRBJ1-2
TGTGCCAGCAGCCAGTTTGGGAACAGTGGCGGTCAGCCCCAGCATTTT CASSQFGNSGGQPQHF TRBV3-1 - - TRBJ1-5
TGTGCCAGCAGCCGGGGGGGACAGGGAGGTGAGACCCAGTACTTC CASSRGGQGGETQYF TRBV11-2 - - TRBJ2-5
TGTGCCAGCAGTGACCGACAGGTAGGAGACTACGAGCAGTACTTC CASSDRQVGDYEQYF TRBV25-1 - - TRBJ2-7
TGTGCCAGCAGCCAATTGGGGGGCCCCCTCTCTGGGGCCAACGTCCTGACTTTC CASSQLGGPLSGANVLTF TRBV14 - - TRBJ2-6
TGCAGTGCTCCCGGGACAGGGGTCGGGGCCAACGTCCTGACTTTC CSAPGTGVGANVLTF TRBV20-1 - TRBD1 TRBJ2-6
TGTGCCAGCAGCCAAGAAAGGACAGGGGGGACCGGGGAGCTGTTTTTT CASSQERTGGTGELFF TRBV4-2 - TRBD1 TRBJ2-2
TGCGCCAGCAGTCACACCGGGACAGGGCCCACCGGGGAGCTGTTTTTT CASSHTGTGPTGELFF TRBV23-1 - TRBD1 TRBJ2-2
TGTGCCAGCAGCTTCATAGCGGGAGGGATCACAGATACGCAGTATTTT CASSFIAGGITDTQYF TRBV7-9 - TRBD2 TRBJ2-3
TGTGCCAGCAGCCAGAAGCGGGAGCGTGGGGGTGAGCAGTTCTTC CASSQKRERGGEQFF TRBV7-9 - TRBD2 TRBJ2-1
TGTGCCAGCAGTTTCTTAGCGGCCGGCGATGAGCAGTTCTTC CASSFLAAGDEQFF TRBV12-3/TRBV12-4 - - TRBJ2-1
TGCAGTGCTAGAGAGAGGGACAGCCGACTATACTTC CSARERDSRLYF TRBV20-1 - TRBD1 TRBJ2-4
TGTGCCAGCAGCCCGGGACTCGGGGACACTGAAGCTTTCTTT CASSPGLGDTEAFF TRBV4-2 - - TRBJ1-1
TGCAGTGCCACGACTAGCGGACTTGGCAATGAGCAGTTCTTC CSATTSGLGNEQFF TRBV20-1 once TRBD2 TRBJ2-1
TGCAGTGCTACGACGGTCGTCTCTGGAAACACCATATATTTT CSATTVVSGNTIYF TRBV20-1 - - TRBJ1-3
TGCAGTGCTAGGAGGGCGCCCGAAGAGACCCAGTACTTC CSARRAPEETQYF TRBV20-1 - - TRBJ2-5
TGCAGTGCTAGAGGGGGGCGGGCGTACAATAACGAGCAGTACTTC CSARGGRAYNNEQYF TRBV20-1 - - TRBJ2-7
TGTGCCATCAGTGGCCTGGGGCAGCCTATGGTGGGAAGGGAGCTGTTTTTT CAISGLGQPMVGRELFF TRBV10-3 - - TRBJ2-2
TGTGCCAGCAGCAGGAAGAACACTGAAGCTTTCTTT CASSRKNTEAFF TRBV14 - - TRBJ1-1
TGTGCCAGCAGCTTATTAAAAGCGGGAGGTCCCACCGGGGAGCTGTTTTTT CASSLLKAGGPTGELFF TRBV5-6 - TRBD2 TRBJ2-2
TGCAGCGTTGAAATACGGGAGTCCTACAATGAGCAGTTCTTC CSVEIRESYNEQFF TRBV29-1 - - TRBJ2-1
TGCGCCAGCAGCCTGATAGCGGGAGCGGGCACCGGGGAGCTGTTTTTT CASSLIAGAGTGELFF TRBV5-1 - TRBD2 TRBJ2-2
TGTGCCAGCAGCTTAGGAGTCGGGACGGGTGCTTTCTTT CASSLGVGTGAFF TRBV7-9 - - TRBJ1-1
TGTGCCAGCACAGGGAGTCGGCTCAATGAGCAGTTCTTC CASTGSRLNEQFF TRBV2 - - TRBJ2-1
TGCAGTGCTAGAAGGCAGGGGAGCATTCAGTACTTC CSARRQGSIQYF TRBV20-1 - - TRBJ2-4
TGTGCCAGCAGCCGCCTCGGGAGCTCCTACGAGCAGTACTTC CASSRLGSSYEQYF TRBV7-9 - - TRBJ2-7
TGTGCCAGCAGCCAAGTAGACAGGAACACCGGGGAGCTGTTTTTT CASSQVDRNTGELFF TRBV14 - - TRBJ2-2
TGCAGTGCTAGAGACCACAGGGGGGCTTTCTTT CSARDHRGAFF TRBV20-1 - TRBD1 TRBJ1-1
TGTGCCAGCAGCCAAGGACTAGCGGGAGTCTACGAGCAGTACTTC CASSQGLAGVYEQYF TRBV3-1 - TRBD2 TRBJ2-7
TGTGCCAGCTCCCGAAGCGACACCGGGGAGCTGTTTTTT CASSRSDTGELFF TRBV18 once - TRBJ2-2
TGTGCCAGCAGCTTCTACGGGAGTCCTTACGAGCAGTACTTC CASSFYGSPYEQYF TRBV5-6 - - TRBJ2-7
TGTGCCAGCAGCTCCTGGAACACCGGGGAGCTGTTTTTT CASSSWNTGELFF TRBV9 - - TRBJ2-2
TGCAGCGTAAGGACTAGCGGGAGAGGTCGCTCCTACGAGCAGTACTTC CSVRTSGRGRSYEQYF TRBV29-1 - TRBD2 TRBJ2-7
TGTGCCAGCAGCGTAGGGGGGACGGTCACAGATACGCAGTATTTT CASSVGGTVTDTQYF TRBV9 - - TRBJ2-3
TGCGCCAGCAGCTTGACGGACAGGTTCTACGAGCAGTACTTC CASSLTDRFYEQYF TRBV5-1 - TRBD1 TRBJ2-7
TGTGCCACCAGCAGACAAGTGAACACTGAAGCTTTCTTT CATSRQVNTEAFF TRBV15 once - TRBJ1-1
TGTGCCAGTTCCCGGGGGGCCGGGGAGCTGTTTTTT CASSRGAGELFF TRBV28 - TRBD2 TRBJ2-2